A selection of T cell receptor beta chains follows, all from one sample in a study of blood T cell repertoires in COVID-19. Some clones are missing from TCRdb's copy, which holds only in-frame ones; the method was immunoSEQ multiplex PCR. Here the sample spans 30,000 to 40,000 clones, approximately 84% being singletons. The sequencing input was peripheral blood. These receptor sequences come from a man in his 70s with COVID-19, enrolled during active disease. CDR3s include the opening cysteine and the closing phenylalanine or tryptophan. A D gene is named only where the DNA matches it firmly. Only part of the rows carry a size: once, few, many, or a class if the clone is expanded.

TRBV5-6	NA	NA	TRBJ1-3	CASSRDRYSGNTIYF	TGTGCCAGCAGCAGAGACAGATACTCTGGAAACACCATATATTTT
TRBV7-9	NA	TRBD1	TRBJ2-2	CAISAGTGGEGTGELFF	TGTGCCATAAGTGCCGGGACAGGGGGCGAAGGCACCGGGGAGCTGTTTTTT
TRBV27	few	NA	TRBJ2-7	CASSFRGWDEQYF	TGTGCCAGCAGTTTCAGGGGATGGGACGAGCAGTACTTC
TRBV30	few	TRBD1	TRBJ1-5	CAWSVQGGGNQPQHF	TGTGCCTGGAGTGTTCAGGGGGGAGGCAATCAGCCCCAGCATTTT
TRBV7-2	once	TRBD1	TRBJ1-1	CASRRTGTENTEAFF	TGTGCCAGCAGGCGTACCGGGACAGAGAACACTGAAGCTTTCTTT
TRBV6-4	NA	TRBD1	TRBJ2-3	CASSLDRGSDTQYF	TGTGCCAGCAGTCTCGACAGGGGGAGTGATACGCAGTATTTT
TRBV5-1	NA	TRBD2	TRBJ2-7	CASSKGLAVIYEQYF	TGCGCCAGCAGCAAGGGACTAGCGGTCATCTACGAGCAGTACTTC
TRBV30	NA	TRBD1	TRBJ2-5	CAWSVGQGARETQYF	TGTGCCTGGAGTGTAGGACAGGGGGCGCGGGAGACCCAGTACTTC
TRBV13	NA	NA	TRBJ1-2	CASSPRPGITF	TGTGCCAGCAGCCCACGACCAGGAATCACCTTC
TRBV5-1	NA	TRBD1	TRBJ1-2	CASRDRPNYGYTF	TGCGCCAGCCGGGACAGACCTAACTATGGCTACACCTTC
TRBV6-5	once	TRBD1	TRBJ2-2	CASSTGGDTGELFF	TGTGCCAGCAGCACAGGGGGCGACACCGGGGAGCTGTTTTTT
TRBV11-3	NA	TRBD2	TRBJ2-5	CASSPGLAPQETQYF	TGTGCCAGCAGCCCCGGACTAGCCCCACAAGAGACCCAGTACTTC
TRBV10-3	few	TRBD1	TRBJ1-1	CAISGSDRVNTEAFF	TGTGCCATCAGTGGTTCAGACAGGGTGAACACTGAAGCTTTCTTT
TRBV4-3	NA	TRBD1	TRBJ1-1	CASSPGQVNTEAFF	TGCGCCAGCAGCCCCGGACAGGTGAACACTGAAGCTTTCTTT
TRBV10-3	NA	TRBD2	TRBJ2-2	CAIAGTSGGTGELFF	TGTGCCATCGCCGGGACTAGCGGGGGCACCGGGGAGCTGTTTTTT
TRBV4-3	once	NA	TRBJ2-2	CASSPQDTATGELFF	TGCGCCAGCAGCCCTCAGGACACAGCCACCGGGGAGCTGTTTTTT
TRBV6-4	NA	TRBD1	TRBJ2-7	CASSDPTGRGIYEQYF	TGTGCCAGCAGTGACCCGACAGGGCGAGGGATTTACGAGCAGTACTTC
TRBV3-1/TRBV3-2	NA	TRBD2	TRBJ2-7	CASSQSRFKREISYEQYF	TGTGCCAGCAGCCAAAGTCGGTTCAAGCGGGAGATTTCCTACGAGCAGTACTTC
TRBV27	NA	NA	TRBJ1-6	CASSPRGSYNSPLHF	TGTGCCAGCAGCCCCAGGGGCTCCTATAATTCACCCCTCCACTTT
TRBV27	NA	TRBD1	TRBJ1-5	CASSKTPGQGVFGNQPQHF	TGTGCCAGCAGTAAGACTCCGGGACAGGGGGTGTTTGGCAATCAGCCCCAGCATTTT
TRBV19	NA	TRBD1	TRBJ1-2	CASIRDRGYGYTF	TGTGCCAGTATCCGGGACAGAGGCTATGGCTACACCTTC
TRBV6-5	NA	TRBD2	TRBJ2-7	CASSYERGGYEQYF	TGTGCCAGCAGTTACGAGCGGGGAGGCTACGAGCAGTACTTC
TRBV30	NA	TRBD1	TRBJ1-5	CAYPPDRGQGQPQHF	TGTGCCTACCCTCCCGACAGGGGGCAGGGTCAGCCCCAGCATTTT
TRBV28	NA	NA	TRBJ1-2	CASRKLDRTNGYTF	TGTGCCAGCAGAAAACTAGACAGGACGAATGGCTACACCTTC
TRBV15	NA	TRBD2	TRBJ2-7	CATSRGTSGRRIGGEQYF	TGTGCCACCAGCAGAGGGACTAGCGGGAGGAGAATTGGGGGCGAGCAGTACTTC
TRBV21-1	once	NA	TRBJ1-1	CASSKGPPDRGLMTASTEAFF	TGTGCCAGCAGCAAGGGTCCCCCGGACAGGGGATTGATGACGGCGAGCACTGAAGCTTTCTTT
TRBV7-9	NA	TRBD2	TRBJ2-5	CASSPGTSGRETQYF	TGTGCCAGCAGCCCCGGGACTAGCGGGAGGGAGACCCAGTACTTC
TRBV7-2	NA	TRBD1	TRBJ1-2	CASSLNRGDGYTF	TGTGCCAGCAGCTTAAACAGGGGGGATGGCTACACCTTC
TRBV6-2/TRBV6-3	NA	NA	TRBJ2-7	CASSPDSLYEQYF	TGTGCCAGCAGTCCCGACAGTCTCTACGAGCAGTACTTC
TRBV6-4	NA	NA	TRBJ2-6	CASSVGSGANVLTF	TGTGCCAGCAGTGTCGGCTCTGGGGCCAACGTCCTGACTTTC
TRBV9	NA	TRBD2	TRBJ2-3	CASSVTSGSTDTQYF	TGTGCCAGCAGCGTAACTAGCGGGAGCACAGATACGCAGTATTTT